This TCR beta chain stems from a study of shared clonotypes between healthy human individuals (dated by TCRdb to the early 2020s). Concerning the study at large: Three men and a couple of women, aged 18 to 49 years, made up the cohort. For each donor, CD4 naive and CD4 memory were each run on three plates, CD8 naive on two plates, and CD8 memory on one plate. To estimate repertoire size and how much clonotype sharing occurs between individuals, the study deeply sequenced the blood TCR repertoires of several healthy adults. Libraries were prepared and TCR repertoires were sequenced by different laboratories using diverse techniques, in order to increase sequencing depth and limit assay-specific biases. Between about 0.94 and 10 billion PBMCs per donor were obtained by leukapheresis. General conclusions and limits of the study: Pairwise subsampling led to the expectation that sequencing depth would affect the degree of clonotype sharing among donors. Sampling was restricted to blood, and TCR repertoires in tissue are likely to differ from TCR repertoires in blood. The small number of donors limited the genetic and exposure-history diversity represented. Naive subsets generally had larger estimated clonotype richness than memory subsets did. Even with the large sequencing depth, rarefaction of the sorted-subset datasets indicated that sequencing was incomplete. Across several donors, approximately 4.6% of naive CD4, roughly 3.5% of naive CD8, 2% to 2.5% of memory CD4, and under 0.45% of memory CD8 clonotypes were shared. Clonotypes shared by all four sorted-subset donors showed higher generation probabilities than non-shared clonotypes.

Healthy HIV-negative adults with no recently reported acute infections or vaccinations were included as donors. Only Caucasian adults living in Nashville, Tennessee, USA were represented among the donors. Magnetic negative selection was used to enrich CD4+ T cells, after which naive cells were positively selected on CD45RA and the negative fraction became the memory subset. After blood collection by leukapheresis, PBMCs were isolated using Ficoll-Histopaque density gradient centrifugation and then cryopreserved in the vapor phase of liquid nitrogen. Analytical flow cytometry was used to check the purity and quantity of each magnetically sorted T cell population. Each sorted fraction had its genomic DNA isolated and then quantified by UV absorbance on a Nanodrop 2000c. Reading from cysteine to phenylalanine, the CDR3 counts 15 amino acids. The DNA shown is the 45-base CDR3, in frame from base 1. V is shortened by 4 bases, J by 1 base, and the region joining them spans 11 bases. The germline V gene gives CDR1 as SGDLS and CDR2 as YYNGEE.

Notes on this clone: This clone's antigen is unknown. No base quality information exists; no much larger clone differs at one position.

Using the deep immunoSEQ assay, TCR CDR3 regions were amplified from genomic DNA by multiplex PCR. Extracted genomic DNA from each cell subset was distributed evenly across all wells of several immunoSEQ 96-well plates, and each plate was treated as a replicate. For sorted subsets, around 200 ng genomic DNA, equal to about 30,000 T cell genomes, was loaded into each replicate PCR. Purified libraries were quantified with a Qubit 3.0 fluorometer, sized on a Bioanalyzer 2100, and re-quantified with the KAPA Library Quantification kit. A separate single-read 150-cycle Illumina NextSeq 550 flow cell was used to sequence each immunoSEQ 96-well plate. On the study's bioinformatics: The immunoSEQ output contained only junctional sequences without quality scores, so filtering could not match that applied to full-length reads. Sequences were annotated with PyIR, a Python wrapper for IgBLAST v1.9, and V/J genes and CDR3 were assigned using IMGT germline references. Reads were filtered out if the reads had weak V/J assignments (E-value above 1e-6), no CDR3, stop codons, out-of-frame junctions, or ambiguous translated residues. V3J clonotypes were defined by identical inferred V gene, J gene, and CDR3 amino acid sequence. Percentage overlap between repertoires was calculated by dividing the number of shared unique clonotypes by the size of the smaller repertoire. Richness of each repertoire was evaluated using RTK rarefaction, the Chao1 estimator, and Recon v2.1 estimates of unobserved clonotypes. Generation probabilities for all TCRbeta clonotypes obtained by the gDNA method from a handful of donors were computed using OLGA. TCRdb obtained this table from immuneACCESS and retained in-frame rearrangements with V and J assigned. These tables miss some clones; where compared with another copy, unresolved V genes account for less than half of the shortfall, and the remainder is unexplained. V, J and clone size reflect that table, while D and trimming were determined from the DNA. For this sample the table gives some 2 million clones, of which 85% to 95% were detected only once. The ten largest clonotypes hold approximately 0.13% of the sample.

The sample was naive CD4+ T cells sorted from blood. What the cell subset or site label conveys for this sample: CD45RA+ positively selected. This receptor was taken from a man aged 18 to 30 in good health. The rearrangement joined TRBV9 to TRBJ1-4; the D gene is perhaps TRBD1, from 5 matching bases. The CDR3 protein: CASSPRVGTNEKLFF. In nucleotides, the sequence is TGTGCCAGCAGCCCCAGGGTCGGAACTAATGAAAAACTGTTTTTT.